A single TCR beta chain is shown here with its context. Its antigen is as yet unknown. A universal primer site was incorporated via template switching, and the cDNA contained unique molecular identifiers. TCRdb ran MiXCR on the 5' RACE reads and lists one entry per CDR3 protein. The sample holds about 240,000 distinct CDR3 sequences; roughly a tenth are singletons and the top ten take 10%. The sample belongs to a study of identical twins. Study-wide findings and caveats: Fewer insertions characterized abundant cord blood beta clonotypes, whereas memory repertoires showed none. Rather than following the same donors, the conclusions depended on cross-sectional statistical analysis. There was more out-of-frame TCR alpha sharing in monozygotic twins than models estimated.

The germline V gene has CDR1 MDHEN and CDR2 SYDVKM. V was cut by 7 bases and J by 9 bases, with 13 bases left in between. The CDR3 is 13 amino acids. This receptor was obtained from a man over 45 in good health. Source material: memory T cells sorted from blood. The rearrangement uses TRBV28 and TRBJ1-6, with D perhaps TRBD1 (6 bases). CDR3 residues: CASKQGRVSPLHF. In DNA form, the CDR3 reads TGTGCCAGCAAACAGGGACGGGTTTCACCCCTCCACTTT.